Listed here are 14 T cell receptor beta chains from one sample, sequenced in a study of blood T cell repertoires in COVID-19. Sequencing used immunoSEQ multiplex PCR; TCRdb keeps in-frame clones, though not all of them. This table holds some 350,000 clones, about 90% found once. The sample was PBMCs or T cells enriched from blood (not recorded which). The receptor set was obtained from a woman aged 25 to 39 who had recovered from COVID-19.

The CDR3 DNA reads TGTGCCACCTCGGACAGGGGGCGCGTCACTGAAGCTTTCTTT. It specifies CATSDRGRVTEAFF. This chain links TRBV27 with TRBJ1-1, with TRBD1 identical over 11 bases. This CDR3 is built from 14 residues. Per the germline V gene, CDR1 is MNHEY and CDR2 is SMNVEV (reference sequence). The J segment lost 4 bases and the V segment lost 10 bases, leaving 8 bases of the junction unmatched.

The rearrangement joins TRBV9 to TRBJ1-4; TRBD1 aligns across 7 bases. Germline lookup yields CDR1 SGDLS and CDR2 YYNGEE. The CDR3 runs 15 residues. V was clipped by 3 bases and J by 4 bases; unmatched bases: 6. In DNA, the CDR3 is TGTGCCAGCAGCGCAACCGGGACAGTTAATGAAAAACTGTTTTTT. Translated, it gives CASSATGTVNEKLFF. The whole variable domain, filled in from reference TRBV9 and TRBJ1-4, reads DSGVTQTPKHLITATGQRVTLRCSPRSGDLSVYWYQQSLDQGLQFLIQYYNGEERAKGNILERFSAQQFPDLHSELNLSSLELGDSALYFCASSATGTVNEKLFFGSGTQLSVL.

The chain uses TRBV2 and TRBJ1-1; D gene ambiguous. V was trimmed by 4 bases and J by 10 bases, leaving 13 bases between them. The CDR3 has 12 amino acids. The germline CDR1 and CDR2 sequences are SNHLY and FYNNEI. The CDR3 coding sequence is TGTGCCAGCAGTGTGGAATCAGAGGCAGCTTTCTTT. As protein: CASSVESEAAFF.

The chain carries TRBV7-3 and TRBJ2-1, with TRBD2 as a possible D gene (6 bases). The V gene lost 0 bases and the J gene lost 8 bases, with 17 bases spanning the gap. Germline V gene data show CDR1 as SGHTA and CDR2 as FQGTGA. The CDR3 has 16 amino acids. The CDR3 is CASSLTPAGPGDEQFF. CDR3 bases: TGTGCCAGCAGCTTAACGCCCGCAGGGCCGGGGGATGAGCAGTTCTTC. Using reference TRBV7-3 and TRBJ2-1 for the parts outside the CDR3, the full variable domain is GAGVSQTPSNKVTEKGKYVELRCDPISGHTALYWYRQSLGQGPEFLIYFQGTGAADDSGLPNDRFFAVRPEGSVSTLKIQRTERGDSAVYLCASSLTPAGPGDEQFFGPGTRLTVL.

The chain employs TRBV6-5 and TRBJ2-7; 9 bases match TRBD1. From germline, CDR1 is MNHEY and CDR2 SVGAGI. Trimming cost V 0 bases and J 5 bases; bases outside gene matches: 5. This CDR3 spans 15 amino acids. CDR3 nucleotide sequence: TGTGCCAGCAGTTACTCGGGGACAGGGACCGACGAGCAGTACTTC. It encodes CASSYSGTGTDEQYF.

A few counts support this clone. The chain employs TRBV6-2 or TRBV6-3 and TRBJ2-1; 15 bases are a match to TRBD2. This CDR3 contains 14 residues. Germline assignment: CDR1 MNHEY and CDR2 SVGEGT. Trimming cost V 7 bases and J 12 bases; bases outside gene matches: 7. CDR3 amino acids: CASNPGTSGGRQFF. The CDR3 nucleotides are TGTGCCAGCAACCCCGGGACTAGCGGGGGGCGGCAGTTCTTC.

The chain combines TRBV7-9 with TRBJ2-3; tentative D call: TRBD2 (6 bases). Trimming left V 0 bases short and J 1 base short, with 8 bases between. The CDR3 totals 15 residues. Germline values: CDR1 SEHNR, CDR2 FQNEAQ (reference sequence). In DNA form, the CDR3 reads TGTGCCAGCAGCTTAGCTAGCGGCGGCACAGATACGCAGTATTTT. Translated: CASSLASGGTDTQYF.

The CDR3 DNA reads TGTGCCAGCCGACCAAGGCTTACAGGGAGTAGAACTGAAGCTTTCTTT. This encodes CASRPRLTGSRTEAFF. V usage is TRBV28 and J usage is TRBJ1-1, with D tentatively TRBD1 (6 bases). V was trimmed by 8 bases and J by 5 bases, leaving 24 bases between them. This CDR3 has 16 amino acids. The germline V gene has CDR1 MDHEN and CDR2 SYDVKM.

This sequence joins TRBV6-5 and TRBJ1-6; a weak D match, TRBD1 (6 bases). The CDR3 is made up of 16 amino acids. Germline values: CDR1 MNHEY, CDR2 SVGAGI. Deletions cut 4 bases from V and 9 bases from J, with 19 bases between. In DNA form, the CDR3 reads TGTGCCAGCAGTTGGAAACAGGGAGGGTACGGTTCACCCCTCCACTTT. This encodes CASSWKQGGYGSPLHF.

J is TRBJ1-2 and V is TRBV14, with a possible D match to TRBD1 (6 bases). Trimming removed 4 bases from V and 13 bases from J, with 22 bases in between. In germline, CDR1 is SGHDN, CDR2 FVKESK. The CDR3 totals 14 residues. CDR3 sequence reads: CASSPNLGTIDLTF. DNA of the CDR3: TGTGCCAGCAGCCCCAATTTAGGGACAATCGATCTCACCTTC.

This chain uses TRBV12-2 with TRBJ1-3; the D segment call TRBD1 is taken from the table without a DNA check. TRBV12-2 has pseudogene status. The CDR3 has 16 residues. CDR3 loop: CASRFHMFYTGNTIYF. In DNA form, the CDR3 reads TGTGCAAGTCGCTTCCACATGTTTTATACGGGAAACACCATATATTTT.

V gene TRBV7-9 combines with J gene TRBJ2-5, with TRBD1 identical over 7 bases. CDR3 size: 14 residues. In germline, CDR1 is SEHNR, CDR2 FQNEAQ (reference sequence). J was trimmed by 5 bases and V by 2 bases; bases with no gene match: 5. The chain's CDR3 is CASSLNRGTETQYF. Written as DNA, the CDR3 is TGTGCCAGCAGCTTAAACAGGGGAACGGAGACCCAGTACTTC.

The V gene is TRBV27, the J gene TRBJ1-5; 8 bases are shared with TRBD1. The CDR3 has 20 residues. V lost 6 bases to trimming and J lost 2 bases; unmatched junction nucleotides: 21. CDR1 is MNHEY, CDR2 SMNVEV, per germline (reference sequence). Here the CDR3 reads CASSSHGDRRKLGGNQPQHF. In nucleotides, the CDR3 is TGTGCCAGCAGCTCCCACGGGGACAGGCGAAAACTAGGGGGCAATCAGCCCCAGCATTTT.

Concerning this clone: A junction end diverges from the germline sequence, so it may reflect a read error. The J gene is TRBJ2-1, the V gene TRBV5-1, with D perhaps TRBD2 (5 bases). CDR1 and CDR2 from the germline V gene are SGHRS and YFSETQ. This CDR3 has 15 amino acids. The CDR3 reads CASSLGEGSFNEQFF. The CDR3 DNA follows: TGCGCCAGCAGCCTGGGAGAGGGATCCTTCAATGAGCAGTTCTTC.